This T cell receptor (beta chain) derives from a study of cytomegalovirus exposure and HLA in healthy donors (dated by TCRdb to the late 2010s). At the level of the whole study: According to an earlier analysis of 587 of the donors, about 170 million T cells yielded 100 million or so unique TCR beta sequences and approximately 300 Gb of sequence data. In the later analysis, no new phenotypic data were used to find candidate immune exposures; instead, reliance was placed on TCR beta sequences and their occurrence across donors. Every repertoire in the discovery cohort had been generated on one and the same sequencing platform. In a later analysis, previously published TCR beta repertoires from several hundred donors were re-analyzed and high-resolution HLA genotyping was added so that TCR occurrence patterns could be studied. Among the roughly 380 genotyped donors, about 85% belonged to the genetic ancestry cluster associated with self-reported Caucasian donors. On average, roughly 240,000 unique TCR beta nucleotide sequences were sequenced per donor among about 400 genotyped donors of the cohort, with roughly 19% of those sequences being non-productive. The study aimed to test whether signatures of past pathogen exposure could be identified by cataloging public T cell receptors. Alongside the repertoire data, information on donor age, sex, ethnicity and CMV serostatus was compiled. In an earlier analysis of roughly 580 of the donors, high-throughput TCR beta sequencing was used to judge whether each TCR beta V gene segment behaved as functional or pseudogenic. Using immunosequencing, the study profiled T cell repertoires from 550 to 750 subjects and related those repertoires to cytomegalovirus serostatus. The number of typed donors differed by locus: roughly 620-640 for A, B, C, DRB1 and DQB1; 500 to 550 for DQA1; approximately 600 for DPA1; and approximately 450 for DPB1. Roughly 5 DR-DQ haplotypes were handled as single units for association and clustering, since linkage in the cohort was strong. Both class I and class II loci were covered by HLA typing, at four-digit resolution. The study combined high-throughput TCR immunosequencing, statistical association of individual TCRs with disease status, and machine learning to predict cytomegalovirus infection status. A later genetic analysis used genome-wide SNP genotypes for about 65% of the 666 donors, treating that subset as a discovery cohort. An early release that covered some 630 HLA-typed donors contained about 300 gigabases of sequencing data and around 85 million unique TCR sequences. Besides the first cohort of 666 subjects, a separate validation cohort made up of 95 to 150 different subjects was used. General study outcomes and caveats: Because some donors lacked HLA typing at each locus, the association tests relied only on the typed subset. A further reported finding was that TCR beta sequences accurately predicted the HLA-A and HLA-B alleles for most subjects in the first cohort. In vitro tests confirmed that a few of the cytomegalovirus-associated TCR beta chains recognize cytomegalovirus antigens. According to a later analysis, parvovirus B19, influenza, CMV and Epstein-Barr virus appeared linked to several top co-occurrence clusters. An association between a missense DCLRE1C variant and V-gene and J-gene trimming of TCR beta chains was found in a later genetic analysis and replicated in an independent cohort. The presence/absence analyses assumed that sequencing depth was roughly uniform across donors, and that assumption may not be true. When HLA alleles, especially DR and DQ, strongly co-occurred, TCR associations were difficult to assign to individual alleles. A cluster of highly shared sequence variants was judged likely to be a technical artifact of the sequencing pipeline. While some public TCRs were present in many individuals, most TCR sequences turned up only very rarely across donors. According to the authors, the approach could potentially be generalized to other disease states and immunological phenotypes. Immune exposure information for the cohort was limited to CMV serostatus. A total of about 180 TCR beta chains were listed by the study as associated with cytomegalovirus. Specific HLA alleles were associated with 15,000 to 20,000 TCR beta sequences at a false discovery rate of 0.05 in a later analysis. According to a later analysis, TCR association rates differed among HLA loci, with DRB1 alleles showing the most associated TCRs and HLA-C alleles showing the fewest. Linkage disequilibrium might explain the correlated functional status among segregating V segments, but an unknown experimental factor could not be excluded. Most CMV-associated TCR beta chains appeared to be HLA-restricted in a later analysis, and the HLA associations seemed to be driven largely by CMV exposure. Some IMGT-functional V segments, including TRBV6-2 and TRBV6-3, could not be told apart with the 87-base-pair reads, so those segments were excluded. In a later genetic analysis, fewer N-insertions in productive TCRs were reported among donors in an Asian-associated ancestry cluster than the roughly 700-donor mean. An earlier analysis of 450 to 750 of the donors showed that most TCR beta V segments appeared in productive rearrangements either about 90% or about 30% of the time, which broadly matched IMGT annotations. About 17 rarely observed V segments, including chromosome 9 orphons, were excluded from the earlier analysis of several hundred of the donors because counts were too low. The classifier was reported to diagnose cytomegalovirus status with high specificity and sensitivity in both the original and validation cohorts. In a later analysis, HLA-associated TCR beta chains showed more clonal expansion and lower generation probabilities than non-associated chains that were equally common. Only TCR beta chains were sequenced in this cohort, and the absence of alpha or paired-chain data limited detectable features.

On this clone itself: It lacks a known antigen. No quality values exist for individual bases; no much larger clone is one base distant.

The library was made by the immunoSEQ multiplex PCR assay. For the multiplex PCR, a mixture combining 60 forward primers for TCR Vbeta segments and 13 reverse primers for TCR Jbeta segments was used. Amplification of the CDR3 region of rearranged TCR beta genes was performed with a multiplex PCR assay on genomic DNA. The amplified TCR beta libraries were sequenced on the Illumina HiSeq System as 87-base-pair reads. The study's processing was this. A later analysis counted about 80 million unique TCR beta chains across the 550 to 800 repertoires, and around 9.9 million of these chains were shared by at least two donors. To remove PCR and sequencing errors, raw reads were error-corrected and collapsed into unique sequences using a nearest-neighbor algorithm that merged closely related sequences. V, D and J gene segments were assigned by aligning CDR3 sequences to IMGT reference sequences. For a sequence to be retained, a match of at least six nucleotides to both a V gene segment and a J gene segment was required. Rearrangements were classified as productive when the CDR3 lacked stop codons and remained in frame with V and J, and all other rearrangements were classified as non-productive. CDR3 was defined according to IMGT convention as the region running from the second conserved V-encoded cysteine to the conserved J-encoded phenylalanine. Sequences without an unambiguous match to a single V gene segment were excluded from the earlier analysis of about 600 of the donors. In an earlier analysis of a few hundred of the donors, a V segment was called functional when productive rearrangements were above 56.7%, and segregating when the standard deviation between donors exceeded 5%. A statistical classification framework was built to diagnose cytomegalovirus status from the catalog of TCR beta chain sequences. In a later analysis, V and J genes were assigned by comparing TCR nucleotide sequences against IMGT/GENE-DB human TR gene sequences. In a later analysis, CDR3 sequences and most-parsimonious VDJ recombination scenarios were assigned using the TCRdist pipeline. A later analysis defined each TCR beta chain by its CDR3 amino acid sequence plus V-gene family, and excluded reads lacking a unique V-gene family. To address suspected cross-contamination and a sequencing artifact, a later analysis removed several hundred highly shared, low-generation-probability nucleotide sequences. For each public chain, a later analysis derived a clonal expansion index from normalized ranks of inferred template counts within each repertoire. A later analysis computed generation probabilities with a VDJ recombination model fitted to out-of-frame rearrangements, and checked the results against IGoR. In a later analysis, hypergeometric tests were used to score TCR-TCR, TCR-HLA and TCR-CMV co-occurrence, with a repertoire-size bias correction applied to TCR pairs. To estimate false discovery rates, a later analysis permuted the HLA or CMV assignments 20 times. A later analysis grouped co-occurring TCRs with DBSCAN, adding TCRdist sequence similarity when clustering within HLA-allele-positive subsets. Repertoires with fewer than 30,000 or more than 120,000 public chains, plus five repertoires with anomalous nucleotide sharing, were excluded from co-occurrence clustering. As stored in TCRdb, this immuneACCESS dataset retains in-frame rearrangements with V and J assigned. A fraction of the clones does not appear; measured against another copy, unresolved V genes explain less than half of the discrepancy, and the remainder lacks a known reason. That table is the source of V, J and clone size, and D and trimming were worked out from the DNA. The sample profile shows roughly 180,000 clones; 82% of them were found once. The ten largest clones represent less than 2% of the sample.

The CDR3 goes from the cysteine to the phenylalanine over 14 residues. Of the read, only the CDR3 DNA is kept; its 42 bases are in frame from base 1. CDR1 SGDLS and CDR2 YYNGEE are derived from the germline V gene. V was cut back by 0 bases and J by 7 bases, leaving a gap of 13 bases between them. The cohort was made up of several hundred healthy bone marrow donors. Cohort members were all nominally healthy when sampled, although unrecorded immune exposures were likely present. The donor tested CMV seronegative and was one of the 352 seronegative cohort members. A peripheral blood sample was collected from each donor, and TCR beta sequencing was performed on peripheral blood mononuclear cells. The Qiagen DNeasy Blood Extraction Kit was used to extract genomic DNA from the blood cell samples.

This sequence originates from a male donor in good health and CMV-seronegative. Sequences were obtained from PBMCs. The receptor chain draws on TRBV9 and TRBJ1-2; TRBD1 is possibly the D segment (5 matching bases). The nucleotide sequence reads TGTGCCAGCAGCGTAGCCCACGGGGGGGGTGGCTACACCTTC. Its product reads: CASSVAHGGGGYTF. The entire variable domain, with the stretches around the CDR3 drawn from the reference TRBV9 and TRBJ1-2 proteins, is DSGVTQTPKHLITATGQRVTLRCSPRSGDLSVYWYQQSLDQGLQFLIQYYNGEERAKGNILERFSAQQFPDLHSELNLSSLELGDSALYFCASSVAHGGGGYTFGSGTRLTVV.